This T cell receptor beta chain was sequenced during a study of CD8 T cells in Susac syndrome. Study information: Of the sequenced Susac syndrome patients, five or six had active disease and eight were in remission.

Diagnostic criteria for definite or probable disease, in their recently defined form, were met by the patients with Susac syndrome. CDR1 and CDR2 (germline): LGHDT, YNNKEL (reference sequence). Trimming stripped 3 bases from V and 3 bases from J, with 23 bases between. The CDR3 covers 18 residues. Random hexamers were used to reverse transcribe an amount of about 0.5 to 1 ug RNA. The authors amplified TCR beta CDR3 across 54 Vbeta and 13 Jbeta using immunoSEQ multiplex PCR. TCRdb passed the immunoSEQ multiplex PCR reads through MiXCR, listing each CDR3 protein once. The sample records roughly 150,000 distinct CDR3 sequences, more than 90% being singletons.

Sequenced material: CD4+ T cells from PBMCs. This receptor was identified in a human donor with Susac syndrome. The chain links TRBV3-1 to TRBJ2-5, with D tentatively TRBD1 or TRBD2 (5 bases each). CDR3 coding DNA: TGTGCCAGCAGCCATCCGGGACGGCGGGCTAACCCTAAAGAGACCCAGTACTTC. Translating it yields CASSHPGRRANPKETQYF.